This is a list of T cell receptor beta chains from one sample in a study of molecular identifiers for immune sequencing clone quantification. Each CDR3 protein gets one entry after TCRdb re-called the PCR reads with MiXCR. The sample records about 640,000 distinct CDR3 sequences, about 20% being singletons. Sequencing used naive CD8+ T cells from blood, with Jurkat cell RNA spiked in. The receptors come from a human donor in good health. Some libraries in this study had Jurkat cell RNA spiked in. CDR3s include the opening cysteine and the closing phenylalanine or tryptophan. D genes are given only for firm matches. For some rows the clone size is stated as once, few or many, or as a class when expanded; others skip it.

V: TRBV27; size: .; J: TRBJ2-5; D: TRBD1; CDR3: CATSTTGPETQYF; DNA: TGTGCCACCTCTACGACAGGGCCAGAGACCCAGTACTTC
V: TRBV2; size: .; J: TRBJ2-7; D: TRBD1; CDR3: CASSGIDRGSGEQYF; DNA: TGTGCCAGCAGTGGAATCGACAGGGGGAGTGGCGAGCAGTACTTC
V: TRBV6-5; size: .; J: TRBJ2-2; D: TRBD2; CDR3: CASKAGLAGQNTGELFF; DNA: TGTGCCAGCAAGGCGGGACTAGCGGGACAGAACACCGGGGAGCTGTTTTTT
V: TRBV19; size: many; J: TRBJ2-7; D: .; CDR3: CASSMGHRTYEQYF; DNA: TGTGCCAGTAGTATGGGGCACAGGACCTACGAGCAGTACTTC
V: TRBV15; size: many; J: TRBJ1-5; D: TRBD1; CDR3: CATSGTGGSNQPQHF; DNA: TGTGCCACCAGCGGGACAGGGGGATCCAATCAGCCCCAGCATTTT
V: TRBV29-1; size: .; J: TRBJ2-1; D: .; CDR3: CSVEGAFSGAYNEQFF; DNA: TGCAGCGTTGAAGGGGCCTTTAGCGGTGCCTACAATGAGCAGTTCTTC
V: TRBV6-2/TRBV6-3; size: many; J: TRBJ1-1; D: TRBD1; CDR3: CASSSDRGRGTEAFF; DNA: TGTGCCAGCAGCTCGGACAGGGGGCGAGGGACTGAAGCTTTCTTT
V: TRBV12-3/TRBV12-4; size: .; J: TRBJ2-3; D: .; CDR3: CASSLGYATDTQYF; DNA: TGTGCCAGCAGTTTAGGCTACGCCACAGATACGCAGTATTTT
V: TRBV12-3/TRBV12-4; size: many; J: TRBJ2-5; D: .; CDR3: CASSFGTAETQYF; DNA: TGTGCCAGCAGTTTCGGTACTGCAGAGACCCAGTACTTC
V: TRBV27; size: once; J: TRBJ1-1; D: TRBD1; CDR3: CAGSPWTGTSEAFF; DNA: TGTGCCGGCAGTCCGTGGACAGGGACTAGTGAAGCTTTCTTT
V: TRBV28; size: many; J: TRBJ2-7; D: .; CDR3: CASSAVLEQYF; DNA: TGTGCCAGCAGTGCGGTGTTAGAGCAGTACTTC
V: TRBV21-1; size: .; J: TRBJ2-7; D: .; CDR3: CASSKASSGHRSYEQYF; DNA: TGTGCCAGCAGCAAAGCCAGCTCGGGACACCGCTCCTACGAGCAGTACTTC
V: TRBV27; size: .; J: TRBJ2-1; D: .; CDR3: CASSLSLGGVDNEQFF; DNA: TGTGCCAGCAGTTTAAGTCTAGGCGGGGTGGACAATGAGCAGTTCTTC
V: TRBV5-4; size: many; J: TRBJ2-5; D: .; CDR3: CASSFSGTQYF; DNA: TGTGCCAGCAGCTTTTCGGGGACCCAGTACTTC
V: TRBV20-1; size: many; J: TRBJ1-1; D: TRBD1; CDR3: CSARILPDRGRYMNTEAFF; DNA: TGCAGTGCTAGAATCCTGCCAGACAGGGGACGCTATATGAACACTGAAGCTTTCTTT
V: TRBV11-2; size: .; J: TRBJ1-5; D: .; CDR3: CASSIDARDQPQHF; DNA: TGTGCCAGCAGCATCGACGCACGGGATCAGCCCCAGCATTTT
V: TRBV6-5; size: .; J: TRBJ2-7; D: TRBD2; CDR3: CASSSTTSGYEQYF; DNA: TGTGCCAGCAGCTCTACAACTAGCGGCTACGAGCAGTACTTC
V: TRBV6-5; size: once; J: TRBJ1-1; D: TRBD1; CDR3: CACSPTGVEAFF; DNA: TGTGCCTGCAGCCCAACAGGGGTTGAAGCTTTCTTT
V: TRBV28; size: many; J: TRBJ1-2; D: .; CDR3: CASSPPWEGHGYTF; DNA: TGTGCCAGCAGCCCACCCTGGGAGGGCCATGGCTACACCTTC
V: TRBV7-6; size: few; J: TRBJ2-5; D: TRBD2; CDR3: CASSLLGGGFETQYF; DNA: TGTGCCAGCAGCCTTCTCGGGGGGGGTTTTGAGACCCAGTACTTC
V: TRBV5-6; size: many; J: TRBJ2-5; D: TRBD2; CDR3: CASIPWALAGQETQYF; DNA: TGTGCCAGCATCCCTTGGGCCCTAGCGGGGCAAGAGACCCAGTACTTC
V: TRBV12-3/TRBV12-4; size: many; J: TRBJ2-3; D: .; CDR3: CASSLLESQYF; DNA: TGTGCCAGCAGTTTACTAGAATCGCAGTATTTT
V: TRBV10-3; size: few; J: TRBJ2-1; D: .; CDR3: CAISDPSSYNEQFF; DNA: TGTGCCATCAGTGACCCGAGCTCCTACAATGAGCAGTTCTTC
V: TRBV19; size: few; J: TRBJ2-1; D: .; CDR3: CASTLGIEQFF; DNA: TGTGCCAGTACCCTAGGGATTGAGCAGTTCTTC
V: TRBV28; size: .; J: TRBJ1-4; D: .; CDR3: CASSPSTATNEELFF; DNA: TGTGCCAGCAGTCCCTCGACGGCAACTAATGAAGAACTGTTTTTT
V: TRBV11-2; size: few; J: TRBJ2-7; D: .; CDR3: CASSLSNAYEQYF; DNA: TGTGCCAGCAGCTTAAGTAATGCCTACGAGCAGTACTTC
V: TRBV4-1; size: many; J: TRBJ2-3; D: TRBD2; CDR3: CASSLLAGTPTDTQYF; DNA: TGCGCCAGCAGCCTTCTAGCGGGGACCCCCACAGATACGCAGTATTTT
V: TRBV4-3; size: many; J: TRBJ2-1; D: .; CDR3: CASSQDRSGEQFF; DNA: TGCGCCAGCAGCCAAGATCGGAGCGGCGAGCAGTTCTTC
V: TRBV6-1; size: many; J: TRBJ1-5; D: TRBD1; CDR3: CASSEELQGYQPQHF; DNA: TGTGCCAGCAGTGAAGAGCTACAGGGGTATCAGCCCCAGCATTTT
V: TRBV6-5; size: .; J: TRBJ1-5; D: .; CDR3: CASSPTSNQPLHF; DNA: TGTGCCAGCAGCCCCACAAGCAATCAGCCCCTGCATTTT
V: TRBV7-2; size: many; J: TRBJ1-1; D: .; CDR3: CASSLVRSNTEAFF; DNA: TGTGCCAGCAGCTTAGTCAGATCGAACACTGAAGCTTTCTTT
V: TRBV24-1; size: .; J: TRBJ1-1; D: TRBD1; CDR3: CATSDGQGGRSEAFF; DNA: TGTGCCACCAGTGATGGACAGGGGGGGAGAAGTGAAGCTTTCTTT
V: TRBV5-6; size: many; J: TRBJ1-1; D: .; CDR3: CASSFRTGTEAFF; DNA: TGTGCCAGCAGTTTTCGGACTGGCACTGAAGCTTTCTTT
V: TRBV25-1; size: many; J: TRBJ2-7; D: .; CDR3: CASSESGRAYEQYF; DNA: TGTGCCAGCAGTGAATCGGGCAGGGCCTACGAGCAGTACTTC
V: TRBV30; size: many; J: TRBJ1-1; D: .; CDR3: CAWSGPVGNTEAFF; DNA: TGTGCCTGGAGCGGACCGGTGGGGAACACTGAAGCTTTCTTT
V: TRBV5-4; size: many; J: TRBJ2-5; D: TRBD2; CDR3: CASSLGFSGSETQYF; DNA: TGTGCCAGCAGCTTAGGGTTTAGCGGGAGTGAGACCCAGTACTTC
V: TRBV20-1; size: many; J: TRBJ2-3; D: TRBD2; CDR3: CSARDSSGRGLLTTDTQYF; DNA: TGCAGTGCTAGAGATAGTAGCGGGAGGGGCCTATTAACCACAGATACGCAGTATTTT
V: TRBV28; size: few; J: TRBJ2-7; D: TRBD2; CDR3: CASSLSAGGAYVQYF; DNA: TGTGCCAGCAGTTTATCGGCGGGGGGGGCCTACGTGCAGTACTTC
V: TRBV4-1; size: many; J: TRBJ2-7; D: .; CDR3: CASSQQEISYEQYF; DNA: TGCGCCAGCAGCCAACAGGAAATCTCCTACGAGCAGTACTTC
V: TRBV6-2/TRBV6-3; size: .; J: TRBJ2-1; D: .; CDR3: CASSYDVRAVVFF; DNA: TGTGCCAGCAGTTACGACGTGAGGGCCGTAGTGTTCTTC
V: TRBV13; size: many; J: TRBJ2-4; D: TRBD2; CDR3: CASSSGTSDIQYF; DNA: TGTGCCAGCAGCTCCGGGACTAGCGACATTCAGTACTTC
V: TRBV6-6; size: few; J: TRBJ2-1; D: TRBD2; CDR3: CASSSSGGPSYNEQLF; DNA: TGTGCCAGCAGCTCTAGCGGGGGGCCCTCCTACAATGAGCAGCTCTTC
V: TRBV7-2; size: many; J: TRBJ2-7; D: .; CDR3: CASSQRGTYEQYF; DNA: TGTGCCAGCAGCCAAAGGGGGACCTACGAGCAGTACTTC
V: TRBV19; size: .; J: TRBJ1-2; D: .; CDR3: CASKGGGKSYGYTF; DNA: TGTGCCAGCAAAGGTGGGGGGAAGAGCTATGGCTACACCTTC
V: TRBV12-1; size: .; J: TRBJ1-2; D: .; CDR3: CASSVDRVGTVPSSHGYTF; DNA: TGTGCCAGCAGCGTTGACAGGGTTGGAACCGTACCCTCTTCCCATGGCTACACCTTC
V: TRBV6-5; size: many; J: TRBJ1-1; D: .; CDR3: CASSYSNVGAGVTEAFF; DNA: TGTGCCAGCAGTTACTCAAACGTCGGGGCCGGGGTGACTGAAGCTTTCTTT
V: TRBV3-1; size: .; J: TRBJ1-1; D: .; CDR3: CASSQDMMGPVTEAFF; DNA: TGTGCCAGCAGCCAAGACATGATGGGGCCGGTCACTGAAGCTTTCTTT
V: TRBV6-2/TRBV6-3; size: many; J: TRBJ1-1; D: .; CDR3: CASSSTTDYPPEGAFF; DNA: TGTGCCAGCAGTTCCACGACGGACTACCCCCCCGAGGGAGCTTTCTTT
V: TRBV6-2/TRBV6-3; size: .; J: TRBJ2-3; D: TRBD2; CDR3: CASGSLGLAEITDTQYF; DNA: TGTGCCAGCGGTTCACTAGGACTAGCGGAAATAACAGATACGCAGTATTTT
V: TRBV5-1; size: many; J: TRBJ2-7; D: .; CDR3: CASSLYPQGETFGYEQYF; DNA: TGCGCCAGCAGCTTGTATCCCCAGGGAGAGACCTTCGGCTACGAGCAGTACTTC
V: TRBV6-5; size: many; J: TRBJ2-3; D: TRBD2; CDR3: CASMIASGVADTQYF; DNA: TGTGCCAGCATGATCGCTAGCGGGGTCGCAGATACGCAGTATTTT
V: TRBV20-1; size: many; J: TRBJ2-7; D: .; CDR3: CSAGPEGEDEQYF; DNA: TGCAGTGCCGGTCCGGAGGGGGAGGACGAGCAGTACTTC
V: TRBV20-1; size: few; J: TRBJ2-1; D: .; CDR3: CSARDLTTNEQFF; DNA: TGCAGTGCGCGGGACTTGACTACCAATGAGCAGTTCTTC
V: TRBV27; size: many; J: TRBJ1-1; D: .; CDR3: CASRNSGGYGTEAFF; DNA: TGTGCCAGCAGAAACTCGGGGGGGTATGGCACTGAAGCTTTCTTT
V: TRBV6-2/TRBV6-3; size: many; J: TRBJ1-5; D: .; CDR3: CASSYADISNQPQHF; DNA: TGTGCCAGCAGTTACGCAGATATTAGCAATCAGCCCCAGCATTTT
V: TRBV20-1; size: many; J: TRBJ2-3; D: .; CDR3: CSAIQPPPDTQYF; DNA: TGCAGTGCTATCCAGCCCCCCCCAGATACGCAGTATTTT